This is a list of T cell receptor beta chains from one sample in a study of regulatory T cells in long-lasting Graves disease. TCRdb re-analysed the multiplex PCR reads in MiXCR, keeping a single row per CDR3 protein. The profile shows some 430,000 distinct CDR3 sequences, 20% to 25% of them singletons. The sample in question was peripheral blood mononuclear cells (PBMCs), obtained when the disease was refractory, from a patient treated with antithyroid drugs. These receptor sequences come from a female donor with Graves disease. Both conserved end residues are part of each CDR3. A D gene is named only where the DNA matches it firmly. Rows may omit the clone size; those that give it use once, few, many or a size class.

CDR3 length	J gene	V gene	clone size	D gene	CDR3 protein	CDR3 DNA
16	TRBJ2-3	TRBV11-2	few	TRBD2	CASSPASGSWTDTQYF	TGTGCCAGCAGCCCCGCTAGCGGGAGCTGGACAGATACGCAGTATTTT
15	TRBJ1-2	TRBV15	few	TRBD1	CAVSPSGQADYGYTF	TGTGCCGTCTCTCCATCGGGACAGGCGGACTATGGCTACACCTTC
14	TRBJ1-5	TRBV20-1	few	-	CSARDERGGQPQHF	TGCAGTGCTAGAGATGAGAGGGGCGGTCAGCCCCAGCATTTT
16	TRBJ2-7	TRBV5-4	few	TRBD2	CASSSLTSGPNYEQYF	TGTGCCAGCAGCTCGTTGACTAGCGGGCCAAACTACGAGCAGTACTTC
13	TRBJ1-1	TRBV6-2/TRBV6-3	many	-	CASSLVSGTEAFF	TGTGCCAGCAGTCTGGTCTCGGGCACTGAAGCTTTCTTT
15	TRBJ2-7	TRBV10-3	-	TRBD1	CAITINRQGGYEQYF	TGTGCCATCACTATAAACAGACAGGGTGGCTACGAGCAGTACTTC
14	TRBJ2-7	TRBV20-1	few	-	CSASGRLGGYEQYF	TGCAGTGCTAGTGGTCGGCTGGGAGGCTACGAGCAGTACTTC
14	TRBJ2-3	TRBV28	-	TRBD1	CASRGQYVSDTQYF	TGTGCCAGCAGGGGACAGTATGTCTCGGATACGCAGTATTTT
14	TRBJ1-1	TRBV6-1	few	TRBD1	CASLLGQENTEAFF	TGTGCCAGCCTACTAGGACAGGAAAACACTGAAGCTTTCTTT
14	TRBJ1-3	TRBV2	-	-	CASSEAGDGNTIYF	TGTGCCAGCAGTGAAGCCGGCGATGGAAACACCATATATTTT
12	TRBJ1-1	TRBV27	-	-	CATRLGGTEAFF	TGTGCCACCCGACTGGGGGGTACTGAAGCTTTCTTT
12	TRBJ1-1	TRBV29-1	-	-	CSVVTRGTEAFF	TGCAGCGTTGTCACCCGGGGCACTGAAGCTTTCTTT
16	TRBJ1-3	TRBV2	many	-	CASNRHTTVSGNTIYF	TGTGCCAGCAATCGCCACACCACGGTTTCTGGAAACACCATATATTTT
12	TRBJ1-1	TRBV28	many	-	CASTNGDTEAFF	TGTGCCAGCACTAATGGGGACACTGAAGCTTTCTTT
14	TRBJ1-2	TRBV12-3/TRBV12-4	many	-	CASSTTGISEGYTF	TGTGCCAGCAGTACCACCGGGATCTCGGAGGGCTACACCTTC
15	TRBJ2-1	TRBV7-2	-	TRBD2	CASSSRTSGIHEQFF	TGTGCCAGCAGCTCGCGGACTAGCGGGATCCATGAGCAGTTCTTC
16	TRBJ2-6	TRBV28	many	-	CASREGGFAGANVLTF	TGTGCCAGCAGGGAGGGGGGCTTTGCTGGGGCCAACGTCCTGACTTTC
14	TRBJ1-1	TRBV4-1	-	-	CASSQYGGNAEAFF	TGCGCCAGCAGCCAATACGGGGGGAACGCTGAAGCTTTCTTT
15	TRBJ2-7	TRBV7-9	few	-	CASSRATGASYEQYF	TGTGCCAGCAGCCGAGCGACGGGGGCCTCCTACGAGCAGTACTTC
13	TRBJ2-3	TRBV7-8	few	-	CASSLLRDSMQYF	TGTGCCAGCAGCTTGCTCAGGGATAGTATGCAGTATTTT
15	TRBJ2-7	TRBV14	many	TRBD2	CASSLKRGISYEQYF	TGTGCCAGCAGCCTAAAGCGGGGGATCTCCTACGAGCAGTACTTC
16	TRBJ2-1	TRBV7-8	-	TRBD2	CASSLVAGGPWNEQFF	TGTGCCAGCAGCTTAGTAGCGGGAGGGCCGTGGAATGAGCAGTTCTTC
14	TRBJ1-5	TRBV6-5	many	-	CASSYGGKKQPQHF	TGTGCCAGCAGTTATGGAGGGAAGAAGCAGCCCCAGCATTTT
12	TRBJ1-6	TRBV10-3	few	-	CAIRDLNSPLHF	TGTGCCATCAGGGACCTTAATTCACCCCTCCACTTT
12	TRBJ1-1	TRBV24-1	-	-	CATSTGNTEAFF	TGTGCCACCAGTACAGGGAACACTGAAGCTTTCTTT
15	TRBJ1-5	TRBV12-3/TRBV12-4	many	-	CASSLEGSAWQPQHF	TGTGCCAGCAGTTTAGAAGGGTCCGCCTGGCAGCCCCAGCATTTT
16	TRBJ2-7	TRBV20-1	few	TRBD2	CSARGLAGGASYEQYF	TGCAGTGCTAGAGGCCTAGCGGGGGGCGCCTCCTACGAGCAGTACTTC
14	TRBJ1-1	TRBV29-1	many	-	CSVVSGDVNTEAFF	TGCAGCGTTGTTTCAGGGGACGTGAACACTGAAGCTTTCTTT
14	TRBJ1-1	TRBV7-8	-	TRBD1	CASSFPGDRVSAFF	TGTGCCAGCAGCTTCCCCGGGGACAGGGTATCAGCTTTCTTT
14	TRBJ1-2	TRBV6-1	few	TRBD1	CASSALTGRYGYTF	TGTGCCAGCAGCGCCCTGACAGGGAGGTATGGCTACACCTTC
11	TRBJ1-2	TRBV6-1	many	-	CASRIADGYTF	TGTGCCAGCAGGATTGCGGATGGCTACACCTTC
14	TRBJ1-2	TRBV6-1	many	TRBD1	CASSEDWDSYGYTF	TGTGCCAGCAGTGAAGATTGGGACAGCTATGGCTACACCTTC
15	TRBJ2-1	TRBV2	-	TRBD2	CASSKTSGSGNEQFF	TGTGCCAGCAGTAAGACTAGCGGGAGTGGCAATGAGCAGTTCTTC
14	TRBJ2-6	TRBV7-2	many	-	CASSHGTGENVLTF	TGTGCCAGCAGCCACGGGACGGGAGAAAACGTCCTGACTTTC
14	TRBJ1-2	TRBV10-3	many	-	CAISRQAADYGYTF	TGTGCCATCAGTAGACAGGCGGCGGACTATGGCTACACCTTC
14	TRBJ1-4	TRBV7-2	many	-	CASSLDYQGEKLFF	TGTGCCAGCAGCCTGGACTACCAGGGGGAAAAACTGTTTTTT
15	TRBJ2-7	TRBV20-1	many	-	CSARDKGQAAGEQYF	TGCAGTGCTAGAGATAAAGGACAGGCTGCGGGGGAGCAGTACTTC
11	TRBJ2-4	TRBV20-1	many	TRBD2	CSASGRALQYF	TGCAGTGCTAGCGGGAGGGCCCTTCAGTACTTC
13	TRBJ1-1	TRBV3-1	few	-	CASSQELGGPAFF	TGTGCCAGCAGCCAAGAGTTGGGGGGGCCAGCTTTCTTT
13	TRBJ2-2	TRBV3-1	many	TRBD1	CAVQGENTGELFF	TGTGCCGTCCAGGGGGAAAATACCGGGGAGCTGTTTTTT